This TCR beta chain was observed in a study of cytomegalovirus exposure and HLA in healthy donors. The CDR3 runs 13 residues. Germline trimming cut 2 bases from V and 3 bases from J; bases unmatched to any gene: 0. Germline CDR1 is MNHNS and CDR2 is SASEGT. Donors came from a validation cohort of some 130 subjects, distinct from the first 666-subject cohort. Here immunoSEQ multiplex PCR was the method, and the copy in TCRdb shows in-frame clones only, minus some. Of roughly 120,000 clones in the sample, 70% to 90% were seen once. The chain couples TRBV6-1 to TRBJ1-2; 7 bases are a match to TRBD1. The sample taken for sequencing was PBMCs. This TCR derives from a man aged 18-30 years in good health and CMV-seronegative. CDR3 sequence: CASSEQGDYGYTF. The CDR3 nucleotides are TGTGCCAGCAGTGAACAGGGGGACTATGGCTACACCTTC.